The T cell receptor beta chain under discussion was sequenced for a study of T cell changes during pregnancy in multiple sclerosis. Germline CDR1 and CDR2: MGHRA and YSYEKL. V lost 1 base and J 5 bases, leaving 17 bases between the germline ends. The CDR3 sequence is 17 residues long. Clones were read by immunoSEQ multiplex PCR, and TCRdb kept only the in-frame ones, dropping some. In the table there are approximately 100,000 clones, about 90% of which are singletons. Sequencing was performed on peripheral blood, taken before pregnancy. The genes are TRBV4-1 and TRBJ1-4, with TRBD1 as a possible D gene (5 bases). This TCR was sampled from a female donor with multiple sclerosis, enrolled in a pregnancy study. CDR3 in amino acids: CASSQAISAGPNEKLFF. The CDR3 nucleotides read TGCGCCAGCAGCCAAGCCATATCGGCAGGGCCGAATGAAAAACTGTTTTTT.